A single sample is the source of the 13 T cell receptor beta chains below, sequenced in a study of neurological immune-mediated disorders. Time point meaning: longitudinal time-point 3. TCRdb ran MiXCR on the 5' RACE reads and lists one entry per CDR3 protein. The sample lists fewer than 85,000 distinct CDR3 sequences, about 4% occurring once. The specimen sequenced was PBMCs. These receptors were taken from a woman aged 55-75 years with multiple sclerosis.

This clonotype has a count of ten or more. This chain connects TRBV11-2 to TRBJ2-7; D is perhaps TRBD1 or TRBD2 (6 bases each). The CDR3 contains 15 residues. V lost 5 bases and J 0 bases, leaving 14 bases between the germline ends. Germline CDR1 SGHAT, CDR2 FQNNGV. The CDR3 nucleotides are TGTGCCAGCAGCCTAGGGGGGATTAGCTCCTACGAGCAGTACTTC. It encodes CASSLGGISSYEQYF.

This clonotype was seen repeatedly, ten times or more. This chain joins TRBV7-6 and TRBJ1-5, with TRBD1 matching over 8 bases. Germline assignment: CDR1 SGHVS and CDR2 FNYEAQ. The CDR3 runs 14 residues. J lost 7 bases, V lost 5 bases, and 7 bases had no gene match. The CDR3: CASSPGQGFQPQHF. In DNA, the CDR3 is TGTGCCAGCAGCCCCGGACAGGGATTCCAGCCCCAGCATTTT. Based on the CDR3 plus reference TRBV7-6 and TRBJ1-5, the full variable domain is GAGVSQSPRYKVTKRGQDVALRCDPISGHVSLYWYRQALGQGPEFLTYFNYEAQQDKSGLPNDRFSAERPEGSISTLTIQRTEQRDSAMYRCASSPGQGFQPQHFGDGTRLSIL.

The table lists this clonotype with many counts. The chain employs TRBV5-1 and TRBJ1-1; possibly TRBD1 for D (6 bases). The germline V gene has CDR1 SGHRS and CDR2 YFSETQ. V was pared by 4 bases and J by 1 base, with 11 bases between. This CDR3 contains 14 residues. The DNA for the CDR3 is TGCGCCAGCAGCACCCCGGGACAGAACACTGAAGCTTTCTTT. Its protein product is CASSTPGQNTEAFF.

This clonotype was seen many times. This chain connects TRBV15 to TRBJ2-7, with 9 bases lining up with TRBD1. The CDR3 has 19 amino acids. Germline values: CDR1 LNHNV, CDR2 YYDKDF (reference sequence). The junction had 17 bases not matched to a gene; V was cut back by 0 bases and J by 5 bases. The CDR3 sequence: CATSRDYKSLGQGVHEQYF. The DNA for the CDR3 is TGTGCCACCAGCAGAGATTACAAAAGTTTGGGACAGGGTGTTCACGAGCAGTACTTC.

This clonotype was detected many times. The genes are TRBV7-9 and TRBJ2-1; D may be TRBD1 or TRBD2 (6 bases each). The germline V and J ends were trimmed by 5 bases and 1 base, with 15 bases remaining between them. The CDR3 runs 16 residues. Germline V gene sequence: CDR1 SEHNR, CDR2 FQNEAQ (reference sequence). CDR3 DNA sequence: TGTGCCAGCAGCCCCGGGTCGGGGGCTTCCTACAATGAGCAGTTCTTC. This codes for CASSPGSGASYNEQFF.

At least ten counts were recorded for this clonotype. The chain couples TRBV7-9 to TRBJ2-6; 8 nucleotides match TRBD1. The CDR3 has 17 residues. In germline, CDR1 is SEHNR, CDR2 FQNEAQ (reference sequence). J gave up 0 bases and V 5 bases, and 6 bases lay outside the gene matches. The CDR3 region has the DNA TGTGCCAGCAGCCCCGGACAGGGAAGCTCTGGGGCCAACGTCCTGACTTTC. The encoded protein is CASSPGQGSSGANVLTF.

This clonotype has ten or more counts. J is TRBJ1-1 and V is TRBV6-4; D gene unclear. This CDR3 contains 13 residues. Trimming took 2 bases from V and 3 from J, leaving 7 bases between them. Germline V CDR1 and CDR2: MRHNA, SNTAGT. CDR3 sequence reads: CASSDHSDTEAFF. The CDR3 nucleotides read TGTGCCAGCAGTGACCATAGTGACACTGAAGCTTTCTTT.

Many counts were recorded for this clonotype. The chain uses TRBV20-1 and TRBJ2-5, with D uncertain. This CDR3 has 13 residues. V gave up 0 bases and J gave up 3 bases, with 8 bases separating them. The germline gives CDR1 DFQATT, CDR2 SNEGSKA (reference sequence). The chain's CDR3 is CSAREGWEETQYF. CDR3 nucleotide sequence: TGCAGTGCTAGAGAAGGGTGGGAAGAGACCCAGTACTTC.

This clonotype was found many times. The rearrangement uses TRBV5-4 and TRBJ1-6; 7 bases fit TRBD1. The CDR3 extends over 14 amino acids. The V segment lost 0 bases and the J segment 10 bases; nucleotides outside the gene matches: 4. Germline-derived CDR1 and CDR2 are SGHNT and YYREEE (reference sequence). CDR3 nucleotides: TGTGCCAGCAGCTTGGTAGACAGGGAATCACCCCTCCACTTT. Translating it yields CASSLVDRESPLHF.

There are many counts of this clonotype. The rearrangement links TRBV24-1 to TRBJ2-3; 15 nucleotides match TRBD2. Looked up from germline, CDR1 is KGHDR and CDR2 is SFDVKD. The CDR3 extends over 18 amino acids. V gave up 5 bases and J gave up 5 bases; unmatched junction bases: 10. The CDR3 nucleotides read TGTGCCACCAGTGCCAGAGGACTAGCGGGGGGGAGGAAAGATACGCAGTATTTT. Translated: CATSARGLAGGRKDTQYF.

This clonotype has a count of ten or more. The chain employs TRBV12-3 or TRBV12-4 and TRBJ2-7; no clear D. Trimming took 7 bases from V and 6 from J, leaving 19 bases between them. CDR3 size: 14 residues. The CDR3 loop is CASKASVGSSEQYF. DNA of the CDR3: TGTGCCAGCAAGGCTTCCGTGGGGTCTTCCGAGCAGTACTTC.

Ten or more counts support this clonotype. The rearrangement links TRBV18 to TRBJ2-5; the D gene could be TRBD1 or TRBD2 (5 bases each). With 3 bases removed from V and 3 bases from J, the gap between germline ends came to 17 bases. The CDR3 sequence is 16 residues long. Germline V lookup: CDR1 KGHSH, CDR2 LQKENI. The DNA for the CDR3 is TGTGCCAGCTCACCTTCCTATGTCGGGACGGAAGAGACCCAGTACTTC. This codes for CASSPSYVGTEETQYF.

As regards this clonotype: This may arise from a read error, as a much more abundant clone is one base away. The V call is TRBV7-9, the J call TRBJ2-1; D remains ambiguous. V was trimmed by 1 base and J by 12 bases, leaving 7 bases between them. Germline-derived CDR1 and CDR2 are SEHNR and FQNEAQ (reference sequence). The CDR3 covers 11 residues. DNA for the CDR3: TGTGCCAGCAGCTTAGATGGCGGGCAGTTCTTC. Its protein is CASSLDGGQFF.